Below, one T cell receptor (beta chain) is given with its context. Its antigen is currently unknown. This specimen belongs to a study of regulatory T cells. The study, taken as a whole, reports: Hydrophobic residues at CDR3 positions 6 and 7 were enriched in conventional CD4+ T cells of CD3G-deficient patients.

The PCR used 52 TRBV and 13 TRBJ primers. The repertoire was sequenced with immunoSEQ multiplex PCR; TCRdb's copy has only in-frame clones and lacks some. The repertoire holds about 35,000 clones, with 89% as singletons. A couple of CD3G-deficient patients had more severe autoimmunity; all had some. CD4+ cells were sorted into CD25-high CD127-low regulatory cells and CD25-low CD127-high conventional cells. The sequenced sample consisted of conventional CD4+ T cells sorted from blood. The receptor comes from a person aged 18-30 years with CD3G deficiency.

CDR3 bases: TGTGCCAGCAGCCACTACCGTACAGGGGGCGGGCAAGCTTTCTTT. It is translated as CASSHYRTGGGQAFF. V and J are TRBV6-7 and TRBJ1-1, with 9 bases lining up with TRBD1. TRBV6-7 is an ORF, and what it does is uncertain. This CDR3 spans 15 amino acids. Losses at the gene ends were 6 bases for V and 9 bases for J; bases not matched to a gene: 14.